Only a few counts were recorded for the clone carrying this T cell receptor (beta chain). Its target is not known. The CDR3 runs to 15 residues. The germline gives CDR1 DFQATT, CDR2 SNEGSKA (reference sequence). The ends were cut back, 0 bases at V and 7 bases at J, with 16 bases in the middle. This sample is drawn from a study of vaccination and CD4 T cells after COVID-19. Study-level points and caveats: Spike mono-reactivity marked 304 of 307 vaccine-specific clones in convalescent patients. Convalescent patients showed a median 86.3% of reactive clones that were seen only post-vaccination. For SARS-CoV-2-reactive clonotypes, the median went from around 20 to 38, a nonsignificant increase.

A single record per CDR3 protein comes from TCRdb applying MiXCR to the PCR reads. The sample contains 20,000 to 25,000 distinct CDR3 sequences, over 40% of which appear only once. This chain joins TRBV20-1 and TRBJ1-5, with D maybe TRBD1 (5 bases). This sequence was found in a human donor who had recovered from COVID-19. The sequencing here drew on CD4+ T cells from blood, taken before SARS-CoV-2 vaccination. CDR3 coding DNA: TGCAGTGCTAGAGAAACAGGCGGAAAAGGCCAGCCCCAGCATTTT. Protein product: CSARETGGKGQPQHF.